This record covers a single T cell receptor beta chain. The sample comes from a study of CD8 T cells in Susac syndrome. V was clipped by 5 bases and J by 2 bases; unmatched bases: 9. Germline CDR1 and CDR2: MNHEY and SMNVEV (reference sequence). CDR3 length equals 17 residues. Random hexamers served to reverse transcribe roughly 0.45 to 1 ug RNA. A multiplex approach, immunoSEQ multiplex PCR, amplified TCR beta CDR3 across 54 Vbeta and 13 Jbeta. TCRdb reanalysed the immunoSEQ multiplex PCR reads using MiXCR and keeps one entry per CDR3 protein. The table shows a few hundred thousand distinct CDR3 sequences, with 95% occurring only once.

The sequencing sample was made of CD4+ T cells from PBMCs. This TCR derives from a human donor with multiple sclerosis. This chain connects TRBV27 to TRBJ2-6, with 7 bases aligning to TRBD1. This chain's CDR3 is CASSPRDRITGANVLTF. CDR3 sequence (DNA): TGTGCCAGCAGTCCTCGGGACAGAATTACTGGGGCCAACGTCCTGACTTTC.